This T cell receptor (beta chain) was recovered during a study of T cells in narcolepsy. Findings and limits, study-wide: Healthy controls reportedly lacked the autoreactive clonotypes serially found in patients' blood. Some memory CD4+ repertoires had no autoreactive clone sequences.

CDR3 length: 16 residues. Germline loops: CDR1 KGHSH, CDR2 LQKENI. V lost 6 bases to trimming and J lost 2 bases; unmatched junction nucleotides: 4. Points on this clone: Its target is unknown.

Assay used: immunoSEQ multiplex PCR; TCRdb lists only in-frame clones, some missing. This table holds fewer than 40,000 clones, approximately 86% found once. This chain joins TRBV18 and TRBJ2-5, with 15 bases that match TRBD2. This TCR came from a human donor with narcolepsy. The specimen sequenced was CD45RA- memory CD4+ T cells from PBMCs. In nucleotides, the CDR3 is TGTGCCAGCTCGACGGGACTAGCGGGAGGACAAGAGACCCAGTACTTC. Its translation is CASSTGLAGGQETQYF.